These 18 T cell receptor beta chains share one sample of origin, sequenced in a study of tumor T cells in aggressive B-cell lymphoma. The method was immunoSEQ multiplex PCR; TCRdb's version includes in-frame clones alone and lacks a portion of them. The table shows about 4,600 clones, with over 70% occurring only once. Specimen: tumor tissue. These TCRs come from an adult with diffuse large B cell lymphoma.

This clone turned up a few times. The chain uses TRBV16 and TRBJ1-2; no clear D gene. Germline CDR1 KGHSY, CDR2 FQNENV. V lost 4 bases and J 2 bases, leaving 14 bases between the germline ends. The CDR3 consists of 15 residues. CDR3 in DNA: TGTGCCAGCAGCCGCAATCCACTAGAGAACTATGGCTACACCTTC. Translated, it gives CASSRNPLENYGYTF.

This chain joins TRBV28 and TRBJ2-7, with 8 bases fitting TRBD2. The CDR3 totals 13 residues. V lost 5 bases, J lost 0 bases, and 0 bases stayed unmatched. Germline-derived CDR1 and CDR2 are MDHEN and SYDVKM. CDR3 sequence (DNA): TGTGCCAGCAGTAGCGGGAGCTCCTACGAGCAGTACTTC. It yields the protein CASSSGSSYEQYF.

Concerning this clone: One end of the junction is discordant with germline, which a read error may explain. The chain has TRBV7-3 and TRBJ1-2; possibly TRBD1 for D (5 bases). Germline V gene data show CDR1 as SGHTA and CDR2 as FQGTGA. The CDR3 consists of 12 residues. CDR3 sequence: CASSLDSYGHTF. CDR3 in DNA: TGTGCCAGCAGCTTAGACAGCTATGGCCACACCTTC.

The V call is TRBV7-9, the J call TRBJ2-7; D is undetermined. Germline-derived CDR1 and CDR2 are SEHNR and FQNEAQ (reference sequence). Trimming took 3 bases from V and 7 from J, leaving 7 bases between them. CDR3 length: 11 residues. CDR3 sequence reads: CASSFLGEQYF. CDR3 nucleotide sequence: TGTGCCAGCAGCTTCCTAGGTGAGCAGTACTTC.

The J gene is TRBJ1-1, the V gene TRBV7-9, with 9 bases that match TRBD1. V shed 6 bases, J shed 1 base, and the junction held 6 bases outside the gene matches. Germline V gene data show CDR1 as SEHNR and CDR2 as FQNEAQ (reference sequence). The CDR3 is made up of 15 amino acids. DNA of the CDR3: TGTGCCAGCAGAAGACAGGGGGAGAAGAACACTGAAGCTTTCTTT. Translating it yields CASRRQGEKNTEAFF.

The chain links TRBV4-2 to TRBJ1-1; 10 positions agree with TRBD1. V lost 3 bases to trimming and J lost 0 bases; unmatched junction nucleotides: 7. CDR3 size: 17 residues. Germline-derived CDR1 and CDR2 are LGHNA and YNFKEQ. The CDR3, as DNA: TGTGCCAGCAGCCACCCAGGACAGGGGGGGCTGAACACTGAAGCTTTCTTT. Translation: CASSHPGQGGLNTEAFF.

The chain recombines TRBV7-6 with TRBJ2-7, with D maybe TRBD1 (8 bases). Germline V gives CDR1 SGHVS, CDR2 FNYEAQ. CDR3 length: 15 residues. V was trimmed by 4 bases and J by 2 bases, leaving 15 bases between them. The CDR3 sequence is CASSSGQGGTYEQYF. The DNA of the CDR3 is TGTGCCAGCAGCTCCGGACAGGGAGGGACCTACGAGCAGTACTTC.

The V call is TRBV10-3, the J call TRBJ2-7, with 11 positions matching TRBD1. Germline trimming cut 5 bases from V and 7 bases from J; bases unmatched to any gene: 7. The germline CDR1 and CDR2 sequences are ENHRY and SYGVKD. This CDR3 is 14 amino acids long. The CDR3 nucleotides read TGTGCCATCAGTCCAGGGACAGGGGGTGGGGAGCAGTACTTC. It yields the protein CAISPGTGGGEQYF.

This clone showed up just a few times. The chain is built from TRBV28 and TRBJ1-5; D perhaps matches TRBD1 (6 bases). V was trimmed by 5 bases and J by 5 bases, leaving 16 bases between them. The CDR3 covers 15 residues. CDR1 and CDR2 from the germline V gene are MDHEN and SYDVKM. The CDR3 nucleotides read TGTGCCAGCAGTAACAGGGCTTCTCACGATCAGCCCCAGCATTTT. Translated: CASSNRASHDQPQHF.

This chain connects TRBV5-4 to TRBJ1-6; D remains ambiguous. The CDR3 has 15 residues. The V end lost 2 bases, the J end lost 3 bases, and 9 bases lay between the germline ends. Germline-derived CDR1 and CDR2 are SGHNT and YYREEE (reference sequence). The CDR3 DNA is TGTGCCAGCAGCTTCAGTACAGACTATAATTCACCCCTCCACTTT. Translation: CASSFSTDYNSPLHF.

The V and J genes are TRBV21-1 and TRBJ1-5. TRBV21-1 is classified as a pseudogene. There are 15 residues in the CDR3. CDR3 sequence reads: CASSKGHRNNQPQHF. CDR3 DNA sequence: TGTGCCAGCAGCAAAGGTCATAGAAACAATCAGCCCCAGCATTTT.

The chain employs TRBV9 and TRBJ2-1; 7 bases map to TRBD2. This CDR3 is built from 15 residues. Germline CDR1 reads SGDLS; CDR2 reads YYNGEE. The ends lost 0 bases at V and 4 bases at J; junction bases unmatched: 4. The CDR3 reads CASSVVVGGYNEQFF. CDR3 DNA: TGTGCCAGCAGCGTAGTGGTCGGGGGGTACAATGAGCAGTTCTTC.

The J gene is TRBJ1-5, the V gene TRBV20-1; D not resolved. V lost 6 bases to trimming and J lost 7 bases, with 7 bases between them. CDR3 length equals 10 residues. Germline V gene sequence: CDR1 DFQATT, CDR2 SNEGSKA (reference sequence). The chain's CDR3 is CSAGSQPQHF. CDR3 DNA sequence: TGCAGTGCCGGTAGCCAGCCCCAGCATTTT.

The chain couples TRBV6-6 to TRBJ1-2, with a tentative D call TRBD1 (5 bases). The CDR3 length is 14 residues. Germline lookup yields CDR1 MNHNY and CDR2 SVGAGI (reference sequence). With 2 bases removed from V and 8 bases from J, the gap between germline ends came to 15 bases. CDR3 region: CASSYQTTGEGYTF. DNA of the CDR3: TGTGCCAGCAGTTACCAGACCACGGGGGAGGGCTACACCTTC.

This clone was recorded only once. The CDR3: CASSRDREAEAFF. Here the CDR3 DNA reads TGTGCCAGCAGCCGCGACAGGGAGGCTGAAGCTTTCTTT. The chain carries TRBV7-2 and TRBJ1-1; TRBD1 aligns across 7 bases. The V and J ends lost 5 bases and 6 bases, in that order; junction bases with no gene match: 6. CDR1 SGHTA and CDR2 FQGNSA come from the germline V gene. This CDR3 contains 13 residues.

The chain recombines TRBV27 with TRBJ2-1; 10 positions agree with TRBD2. V lost 1 base and J lost 7; bases outside the gene matches: 7. Germline V CDR1 and CDR2: MNHEY, SMNVEV (reference sequence). This CDR3 is 16 amino acids long. The CDR3 bases are TGTGCCAGCAGTTTATGGAGCGGGAGGGCGAGAAATGAGCAGTTCTTC. Translation: CASSLWSGRARNEQFF.

This chain uses TRBV5-6 with TRBJ1-2; D gene ambiguous. Germline lookup yields CDR1 SGHDT and CDR2 YYEEEE. The CDR3 is 13 residues long. The V gene lost 1 base and the J gene lost 6 bases, with 10 bases spanning the gap. The CDR3 here is CASSLWQADGYTF. The CDR3 coding sequence is TGTGCCAGCAGCTTGTGGCAAGCGGATGGCTACACCTTC.

The V call is TRBV27, the J call TRBJ1-3; weak D call: TRBD1 (5 bases). Germline assignment: CDR1 MNHEY and CDR2 SMNVEV (reference sequence). There are 15 residues in the CDR3. V was pared by 2 bases and J by 0 bases, with 8 bases between. This CDR3 reads CASSLGASSGNTIYF. Written as DNA, the CDR3 is TGTGCCAGCAGTTTAGGGGCATCCTCTGGAAACACCATATATTTT.